The entry below describes one T cell receptor beta chain. The CDR3 is made up of 14 amino acids. V dropped 7 bases and J dropped 0; count of bases not matched to a gene: 5. Per the germline V gene, CDR1 is SGHAT and CDR2 is FQNNGV. The method was immunoSEQ multiplex PCR; TCRdb's version includes in-frame clones alone and lacks a portion of them. The data hold about 120,000 clones, with about 90% observed a single time. This entry is derived from a study of control samples from healthy donors and cancer patients. The sequenced sample was blood. This receptor was taken from a man aged 18 to 29 in good health. This chain uses TRBV11-2 with TRBJ1-1; 7 bases agree with TRBD1. CDR3: CASTQGVVNTEAFF. The CDR3 bases are TGTGCCAGCACTCAGGGGGTCGTGAACACTGAAGCTTTCTTT.